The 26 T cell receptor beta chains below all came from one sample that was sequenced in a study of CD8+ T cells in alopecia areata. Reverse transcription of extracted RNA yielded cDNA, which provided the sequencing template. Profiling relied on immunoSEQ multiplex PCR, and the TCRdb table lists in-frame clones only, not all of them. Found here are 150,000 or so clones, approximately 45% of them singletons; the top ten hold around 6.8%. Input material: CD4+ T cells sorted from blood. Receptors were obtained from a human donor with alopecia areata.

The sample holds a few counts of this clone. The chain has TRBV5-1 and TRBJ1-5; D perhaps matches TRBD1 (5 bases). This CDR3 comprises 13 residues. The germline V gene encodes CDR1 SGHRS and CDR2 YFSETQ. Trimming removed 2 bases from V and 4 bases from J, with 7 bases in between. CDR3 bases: TGCGCCAGCAGCTTCGGGGGAAATCAGCCCCAGCATTTT. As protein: CASSFGGNQPQHF. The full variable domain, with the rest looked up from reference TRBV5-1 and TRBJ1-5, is KAGVTQTPRYLIKTRGQQVTLSCSPISGHRSVSWYQQTPGQGLQFLFEYFSETQRNKGNFPGRFSGRQFSNSRSEMNVSTLELGDSALYLCASSFGGNQPQHFGDGTRLSIL.

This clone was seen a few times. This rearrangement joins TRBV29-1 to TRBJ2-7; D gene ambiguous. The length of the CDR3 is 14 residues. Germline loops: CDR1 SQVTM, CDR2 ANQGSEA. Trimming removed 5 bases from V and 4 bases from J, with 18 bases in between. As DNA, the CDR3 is TGCAGCGTTTCTCAGTCGTTCCCCCCTTACGAGCAGTACTTC. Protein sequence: CSVSQSFPPYEQYF.

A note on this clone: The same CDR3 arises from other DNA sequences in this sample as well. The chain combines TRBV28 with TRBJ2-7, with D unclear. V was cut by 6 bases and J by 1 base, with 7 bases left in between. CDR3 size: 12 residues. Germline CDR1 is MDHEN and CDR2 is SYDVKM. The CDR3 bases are TGTGCCAGCAGCCTATTATCCTACGAGCAGTACTTC. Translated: CASSLLSYEQYF.

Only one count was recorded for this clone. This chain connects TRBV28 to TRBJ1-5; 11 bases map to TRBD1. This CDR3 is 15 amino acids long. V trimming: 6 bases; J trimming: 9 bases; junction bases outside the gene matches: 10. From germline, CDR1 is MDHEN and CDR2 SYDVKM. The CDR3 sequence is CASSETGTGGGPQHF. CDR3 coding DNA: TGTGCCAGCAGCGAAACCGGGACAGGGGGTGGGCCCCAGCATTTT.

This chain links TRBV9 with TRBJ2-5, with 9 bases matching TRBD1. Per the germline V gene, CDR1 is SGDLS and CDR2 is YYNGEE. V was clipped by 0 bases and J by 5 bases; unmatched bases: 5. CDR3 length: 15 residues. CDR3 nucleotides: TGTGCCAGCAGCGTAGGGGGACAGGGCAGGGAGACCCAGTACTTC. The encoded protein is CASSVGGQGRETQYF. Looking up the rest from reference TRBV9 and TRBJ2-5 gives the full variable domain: DSGVTQTPKHLITATGQRVTLRCSPRSGDLSVYWYQQSLDQGLQFLIQYYNGEERAKGNILERFSAQQFPDLHSELNLSSLELGDSALYFCASSVGGQGRETQYFGPGTRLLVL.

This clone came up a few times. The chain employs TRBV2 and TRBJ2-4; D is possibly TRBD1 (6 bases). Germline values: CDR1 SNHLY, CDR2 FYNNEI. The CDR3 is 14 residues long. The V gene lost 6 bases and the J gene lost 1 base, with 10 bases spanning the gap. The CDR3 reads CASRTGLAKNIQYF. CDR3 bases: TGTGCCAGCAGAACAGGGTTGGCCAAAAACATTCAGTACTTC.

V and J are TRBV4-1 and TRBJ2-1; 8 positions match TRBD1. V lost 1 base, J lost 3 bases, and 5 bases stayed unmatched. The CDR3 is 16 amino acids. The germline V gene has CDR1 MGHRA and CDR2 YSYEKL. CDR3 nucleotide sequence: TGCGCCAGCAGCCAAGCCGGGGACAGGCGCTACAATGAGCAGTTCTTC. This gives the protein CASSQAGDRRYNEQFF.

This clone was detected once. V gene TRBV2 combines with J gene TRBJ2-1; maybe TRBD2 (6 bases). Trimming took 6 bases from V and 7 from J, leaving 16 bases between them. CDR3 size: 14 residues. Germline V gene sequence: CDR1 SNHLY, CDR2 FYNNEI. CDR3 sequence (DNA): TGTGCCAGCAGGATGGCGGGGCTTTATAATGAGCAGTTCTTC. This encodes CASRMAGLYNEQFF.

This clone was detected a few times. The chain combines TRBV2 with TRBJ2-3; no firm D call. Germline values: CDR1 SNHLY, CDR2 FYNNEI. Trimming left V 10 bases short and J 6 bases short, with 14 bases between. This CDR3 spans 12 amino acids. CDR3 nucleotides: TGTGCCACCGCTAGAGACCCGGATACGCAGTATTTT. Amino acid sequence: CATARDPDTQYF.

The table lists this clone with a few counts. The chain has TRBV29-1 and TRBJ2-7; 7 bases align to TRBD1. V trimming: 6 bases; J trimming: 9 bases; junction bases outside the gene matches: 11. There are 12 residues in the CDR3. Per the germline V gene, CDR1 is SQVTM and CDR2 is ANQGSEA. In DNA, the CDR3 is TGCAGCGTCCGGGACAGCGAAACAGCGCAGTACTTC. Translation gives CSVRDSETAQYF.

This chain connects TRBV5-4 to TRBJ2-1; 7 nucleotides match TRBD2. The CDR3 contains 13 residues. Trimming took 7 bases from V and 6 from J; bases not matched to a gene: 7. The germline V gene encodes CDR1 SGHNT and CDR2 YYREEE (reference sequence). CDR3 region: CASQPRGSNEQFF. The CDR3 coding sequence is TGTGCCAGCCAACCGCGGGGGTCCAATGAGCAGTTCTTC.

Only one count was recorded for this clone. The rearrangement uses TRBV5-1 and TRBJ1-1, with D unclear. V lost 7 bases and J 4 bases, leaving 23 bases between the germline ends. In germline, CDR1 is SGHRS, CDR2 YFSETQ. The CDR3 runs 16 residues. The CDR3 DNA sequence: TGCGCCAGCTCGGGCTCTCCCCCACCCTCGGGCACTGAAGCTTTCTTT. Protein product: CASSGSPPPSGTEAFF.

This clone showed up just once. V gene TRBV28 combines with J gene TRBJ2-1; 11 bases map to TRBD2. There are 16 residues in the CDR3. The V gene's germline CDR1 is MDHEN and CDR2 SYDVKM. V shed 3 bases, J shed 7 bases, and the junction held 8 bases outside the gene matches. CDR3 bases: TGTGCCAGCAGTTTCAGGGGTAGCGGGAGGGGTAATGAGCAGTTCTTC. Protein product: CASSFRGSGRGNEQFF.

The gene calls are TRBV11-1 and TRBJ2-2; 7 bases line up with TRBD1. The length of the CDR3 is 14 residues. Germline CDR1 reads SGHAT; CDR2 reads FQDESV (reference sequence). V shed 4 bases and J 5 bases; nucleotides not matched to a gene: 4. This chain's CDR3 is CASSSDRSTGELFF. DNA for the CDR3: TGTGCCAGCAGCTCGGACAGGAGTACCGGGGAGCTGTTTTTT.

CDR3 nucleotides: TGTGCCACCGCTTACGGGCCCGCCCTCTATGGCTACACCTTC. As protein: CATAYGPALYGYTF. The gene calls are TRBV27 and TRBJ1-2; D gene ambiguous. Trimming cost V 10 bases and J 4 bases, with 19 bases left between them. This CDR3 is built from 14 residues. CDR1 and CDR2 (germline): MNHEY, SMNVEV (reference sequence).

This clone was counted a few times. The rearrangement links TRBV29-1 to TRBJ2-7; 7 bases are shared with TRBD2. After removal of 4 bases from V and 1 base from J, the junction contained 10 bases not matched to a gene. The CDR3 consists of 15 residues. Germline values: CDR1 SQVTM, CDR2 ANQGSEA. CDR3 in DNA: TGCAGCGTTGTCCGGCCCGCGGGGGTATCCTACGAGCAGTACTTC. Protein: CSVVRPAGVSYEQYF.

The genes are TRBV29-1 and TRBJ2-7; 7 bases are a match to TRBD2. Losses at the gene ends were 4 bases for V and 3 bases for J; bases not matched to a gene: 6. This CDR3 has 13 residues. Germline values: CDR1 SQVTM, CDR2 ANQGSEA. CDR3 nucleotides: TGCAGCGTTGGGGGGGGTGGTGTCTACGAGCAGTACTTC. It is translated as CSVGGGGVYEQYF.

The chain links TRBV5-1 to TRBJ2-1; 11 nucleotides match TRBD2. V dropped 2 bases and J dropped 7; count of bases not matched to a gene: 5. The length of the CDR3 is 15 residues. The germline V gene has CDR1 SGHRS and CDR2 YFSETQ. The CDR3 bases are TGCGCCAGCAGCTTACTAGCGGGAGAGGGAAATGAGCAGTTCTTC. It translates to CASSLLAGEGNEQFF.

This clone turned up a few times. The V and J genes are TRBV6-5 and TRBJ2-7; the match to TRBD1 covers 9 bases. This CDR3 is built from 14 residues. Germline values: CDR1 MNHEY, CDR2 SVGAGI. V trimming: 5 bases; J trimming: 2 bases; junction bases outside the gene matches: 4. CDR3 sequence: CASSLRDRAYEQYF. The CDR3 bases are TGTGCCAGCAGTCTCCGGGACAGGGCCTACGAGCAGTACTTC.

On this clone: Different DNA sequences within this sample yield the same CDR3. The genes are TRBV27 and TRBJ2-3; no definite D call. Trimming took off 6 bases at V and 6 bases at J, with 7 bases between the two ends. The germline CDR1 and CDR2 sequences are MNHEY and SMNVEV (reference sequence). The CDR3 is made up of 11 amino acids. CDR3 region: CASSLADTQYF. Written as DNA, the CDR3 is TGTGCCAGCAGCTTAGCCGATACGCAGTATTTT.

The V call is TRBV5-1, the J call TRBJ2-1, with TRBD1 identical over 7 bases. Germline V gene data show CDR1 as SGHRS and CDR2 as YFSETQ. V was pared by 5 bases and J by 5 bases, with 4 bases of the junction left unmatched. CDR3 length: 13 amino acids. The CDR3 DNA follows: TGCGCCAGCAGAGACAGGGTTGACAATGAGCAGTTCTTC. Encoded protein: CASRDRVDNEQFF.

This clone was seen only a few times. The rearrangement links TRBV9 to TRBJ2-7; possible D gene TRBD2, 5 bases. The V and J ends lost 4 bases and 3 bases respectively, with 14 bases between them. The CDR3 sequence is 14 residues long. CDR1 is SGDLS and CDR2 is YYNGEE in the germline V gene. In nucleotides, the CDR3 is TGTGCCAGCAGCCCGTCACCCGGGAACTACGAGCAGTACTTC. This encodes CASSPSPGNYEQYF.

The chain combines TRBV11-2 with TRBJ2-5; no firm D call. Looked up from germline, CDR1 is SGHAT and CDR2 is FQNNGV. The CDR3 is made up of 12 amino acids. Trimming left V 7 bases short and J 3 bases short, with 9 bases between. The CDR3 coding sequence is TGTGCCAGCACCCAGCCCAAAGAGACCCAGTACTTC. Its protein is CASTQPKETQYF.

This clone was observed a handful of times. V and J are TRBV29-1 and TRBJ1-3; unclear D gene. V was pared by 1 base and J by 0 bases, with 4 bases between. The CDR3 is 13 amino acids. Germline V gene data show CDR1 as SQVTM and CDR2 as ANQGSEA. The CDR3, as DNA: TGCAGCGTTGAAGTGACCTCTGGAAACACCATATATTTT. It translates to CSVEVTSGNTIYF.

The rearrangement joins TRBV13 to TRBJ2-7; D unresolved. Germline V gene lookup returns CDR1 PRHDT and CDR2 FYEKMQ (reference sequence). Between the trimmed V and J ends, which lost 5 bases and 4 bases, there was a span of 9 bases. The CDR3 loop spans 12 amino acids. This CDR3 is CASSRTRYEQYF. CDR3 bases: TGTGCCAGCAGCAGGACCAGATACGAGCAGTACTTC.

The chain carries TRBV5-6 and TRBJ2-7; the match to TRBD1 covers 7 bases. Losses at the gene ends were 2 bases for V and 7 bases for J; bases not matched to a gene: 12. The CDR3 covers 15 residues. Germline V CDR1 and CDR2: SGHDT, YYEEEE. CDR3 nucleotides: TGTGCCAGCAGCTTAACCCCTACAGGGGTGGGGGAGCAGTACTTC. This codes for CASSLTPTGVGEQYF.